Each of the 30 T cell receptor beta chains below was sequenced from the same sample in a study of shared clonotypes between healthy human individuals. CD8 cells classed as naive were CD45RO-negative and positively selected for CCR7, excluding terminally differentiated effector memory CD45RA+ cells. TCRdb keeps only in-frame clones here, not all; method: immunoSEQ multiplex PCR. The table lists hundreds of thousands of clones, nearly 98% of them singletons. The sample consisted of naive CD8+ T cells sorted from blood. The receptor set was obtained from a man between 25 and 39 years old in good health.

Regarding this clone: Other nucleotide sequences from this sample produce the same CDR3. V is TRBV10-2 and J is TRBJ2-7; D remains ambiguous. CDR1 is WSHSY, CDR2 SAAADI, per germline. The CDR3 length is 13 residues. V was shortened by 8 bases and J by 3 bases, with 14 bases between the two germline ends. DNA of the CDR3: TGCGCCAGCCGAAAGGACCAATACTACGAGCAGTACTTC. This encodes CASRKDQYYEQYF.

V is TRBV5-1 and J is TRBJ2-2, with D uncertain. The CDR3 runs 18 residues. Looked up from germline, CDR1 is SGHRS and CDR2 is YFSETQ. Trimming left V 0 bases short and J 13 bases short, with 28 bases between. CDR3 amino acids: CASSLERLGRPGLEGLFF. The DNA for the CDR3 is TGCGCCAGCAGCTTGGAGCGTTTGGGTAGGCCGGGCCTTGAAGGGCTGTTTTTT.

The CDR3 region is CASSPASGFYNEQFF. In DNA form, the CDR3 reads TGTGCCAGTAGTCCGGCGTCAGGTTTTTACAATGAGCAGTTCTTC. This chain connects TRBV19 to TRBJ2-1; D gene unclear. V lost 5 bases to trimming and J lost 4 bases, with 15 bases between them. CDR3 size: 15 residues. CDR1 is LNHDA, CDR2 SQIVND, per germline (reference sequence).

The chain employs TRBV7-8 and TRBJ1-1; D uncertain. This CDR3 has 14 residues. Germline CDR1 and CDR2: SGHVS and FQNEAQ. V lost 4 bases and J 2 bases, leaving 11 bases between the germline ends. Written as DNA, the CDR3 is TGTGCCAGCAGCTATCCGGGCCAAAACACTGAAGCTTTCTTT. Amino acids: CASSYPGQNTEAFF.

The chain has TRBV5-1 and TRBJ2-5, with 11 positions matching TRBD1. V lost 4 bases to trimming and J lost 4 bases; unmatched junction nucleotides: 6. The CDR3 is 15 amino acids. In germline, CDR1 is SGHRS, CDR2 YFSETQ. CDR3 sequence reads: CASSLGTGGRETQYF. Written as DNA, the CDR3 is TGCGCCAGCAGCCTGGGGACAGGGGGGAGAGAGACCCAGTACTTC.

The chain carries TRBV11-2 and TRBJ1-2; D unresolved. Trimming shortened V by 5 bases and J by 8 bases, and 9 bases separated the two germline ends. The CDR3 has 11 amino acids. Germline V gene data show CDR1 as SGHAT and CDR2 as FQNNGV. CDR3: CASSQGAGYTF. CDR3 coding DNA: TGTGCCAGCAGCCAAGGAGCGGGCTACACCTTC. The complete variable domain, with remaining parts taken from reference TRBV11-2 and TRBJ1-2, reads EAGVAQSPRYKIIEKRQSVAFWCNPISGHATLYWYQQILGQGPKLLIQFQNNGVVDDSQLPKDRFSAERLKGVDSTLKIQPAKLEDSAVYLCASSQGAGYTFGSGTRLTVV.

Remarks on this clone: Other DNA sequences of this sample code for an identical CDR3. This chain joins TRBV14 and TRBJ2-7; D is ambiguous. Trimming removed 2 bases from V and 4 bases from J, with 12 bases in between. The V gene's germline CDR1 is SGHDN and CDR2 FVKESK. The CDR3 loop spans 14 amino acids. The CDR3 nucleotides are TGTGCCAGCAGCCAACTCGGATCTTCTTACGAGCAGTACTTC. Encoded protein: CASSQLGSSYEQYF. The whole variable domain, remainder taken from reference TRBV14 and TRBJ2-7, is EAGVTQFPSHSVIEKGQTVTLRCDPISGHDNLYWYRRVMGKEIKFLLHFVKESKQDESGMPNNRFLAERTGGTYSTLKVQPAELEDSGVYFCASSQLGSSYEQYFGPGTRLTVT.

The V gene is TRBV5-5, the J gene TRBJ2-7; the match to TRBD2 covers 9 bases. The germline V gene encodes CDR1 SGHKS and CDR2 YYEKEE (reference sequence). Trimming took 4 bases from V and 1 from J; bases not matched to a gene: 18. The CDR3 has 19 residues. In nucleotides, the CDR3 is TGTGCCAGCAGCCAGCCCCTATTGCGGGAGGGCCCCAAGTCCTACGAGCAGTACTTC. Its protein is CASSQPLLREGPKSYEQYF.

For the CDR3, the DNA is TGCAGCGTTGAAGATGAAGGTTTAATGCAGTTCTTC. Translation gives CSVEDEGLMQFF. The chain is built from TRBV29-1 and TRBJ2-1; no firm D call. Between the trimmed V and J ends, which lost 0 bases and 12 bases, there was a span of 12 bases. CDR1 is SQVTM and CDR2 is ANQGSEA in the germline V gene. The CDR3 is made up of 12 amino acids.

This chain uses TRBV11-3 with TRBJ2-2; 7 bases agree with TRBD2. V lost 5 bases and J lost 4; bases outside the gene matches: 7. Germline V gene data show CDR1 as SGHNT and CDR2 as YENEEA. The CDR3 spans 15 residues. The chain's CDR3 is CASSHTSAGTGELFF. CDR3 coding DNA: TGTGCCAGCAGCCATACTAGCGCCGGCACCGGGGAGCTGTTTTTT.

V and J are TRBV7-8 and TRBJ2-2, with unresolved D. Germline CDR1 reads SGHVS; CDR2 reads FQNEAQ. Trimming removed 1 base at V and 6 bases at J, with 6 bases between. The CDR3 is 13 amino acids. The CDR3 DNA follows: TGTGCCAGCAGCTTAGACTATTCCGGGGAGCTGTTTTTT. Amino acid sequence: CASSLDYSGELFF.

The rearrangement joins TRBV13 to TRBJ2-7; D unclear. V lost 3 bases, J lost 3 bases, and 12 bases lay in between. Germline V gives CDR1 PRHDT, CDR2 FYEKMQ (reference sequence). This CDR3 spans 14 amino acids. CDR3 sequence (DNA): TGTGCCAGCAGCTTGGGTTCTTCGGACTACGAGCAGTACTTC. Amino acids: CASSLGSSDYEQYF.

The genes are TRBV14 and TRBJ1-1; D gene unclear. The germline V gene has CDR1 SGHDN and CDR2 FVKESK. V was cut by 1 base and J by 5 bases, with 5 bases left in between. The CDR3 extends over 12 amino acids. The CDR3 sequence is CASSQVRTEAFF. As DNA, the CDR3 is TGTGCCAGCAGCCAAGTAAGGACTGAAGCTTTCTTT.

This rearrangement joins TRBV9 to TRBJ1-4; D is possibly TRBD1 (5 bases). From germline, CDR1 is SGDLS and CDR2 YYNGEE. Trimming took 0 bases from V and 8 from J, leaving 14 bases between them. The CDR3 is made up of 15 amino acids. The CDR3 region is CASSVAGAKGEKLFF. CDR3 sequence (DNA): TGTGCCAGCAGCGTAGCCGGGGCCAAAGGGGAAAAACTGTTTTTT. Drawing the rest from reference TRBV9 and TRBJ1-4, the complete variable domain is DSGVTQTPKHLITATGQRVTLRCSPRSGDLSVYWYQQSLDQGLQFLIQYYNGEERAKGNILERFSAQQFPDLHSELNLSSLELGDSALYFCASSVAGAKGEKLFFGSGTQLSVL.

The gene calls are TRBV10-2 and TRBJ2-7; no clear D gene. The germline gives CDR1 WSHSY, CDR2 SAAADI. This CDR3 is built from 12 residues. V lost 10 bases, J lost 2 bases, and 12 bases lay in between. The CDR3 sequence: CATFGGAYEQYF. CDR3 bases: TGCGCCACTTTCGGTGGGGCCTACGAGCAGTACTTC.

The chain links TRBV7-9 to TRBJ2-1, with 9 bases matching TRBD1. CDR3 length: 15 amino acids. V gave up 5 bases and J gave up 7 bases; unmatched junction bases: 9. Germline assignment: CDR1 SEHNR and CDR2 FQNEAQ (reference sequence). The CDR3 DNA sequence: TGTGCCAGCAGCAACCGGGACAGGGTCGTGAATGAGCAGTTCTTC. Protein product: CASSNRDRVVNEQFF.

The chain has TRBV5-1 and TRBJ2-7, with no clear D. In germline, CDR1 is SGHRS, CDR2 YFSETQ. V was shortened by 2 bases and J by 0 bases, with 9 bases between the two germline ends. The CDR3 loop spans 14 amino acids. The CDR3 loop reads CASSLEEISYEQYF. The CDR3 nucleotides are TGCGCCAGCAGCTTAGAGGAAATCTCCTACGAGCAGTACTTC.

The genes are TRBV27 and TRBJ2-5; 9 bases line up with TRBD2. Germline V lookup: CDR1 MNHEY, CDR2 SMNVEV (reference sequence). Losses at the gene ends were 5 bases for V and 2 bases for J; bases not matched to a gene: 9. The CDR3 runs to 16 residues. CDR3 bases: TGTGCCAGCAGTCCCCAGAGCGGGAGGACACAAGAGACCCAGTACTTC. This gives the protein CASSPQSGRTQETQYF.

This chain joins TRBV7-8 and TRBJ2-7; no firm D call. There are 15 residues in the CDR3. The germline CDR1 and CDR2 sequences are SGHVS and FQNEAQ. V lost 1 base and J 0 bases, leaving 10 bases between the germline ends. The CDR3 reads CASSLGEYVSYEQYF. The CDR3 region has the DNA TGTGCCAGCAGCTTAGGAGAGTACGTCTCCTACGAGCAGTACTTC.

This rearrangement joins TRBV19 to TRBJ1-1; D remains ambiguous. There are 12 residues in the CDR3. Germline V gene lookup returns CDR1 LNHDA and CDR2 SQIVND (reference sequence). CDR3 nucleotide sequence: TGTGGTGTTGGAACCCTGAACACTGAAGCTTTCTTT. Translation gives CGVGTLNTEAFF.

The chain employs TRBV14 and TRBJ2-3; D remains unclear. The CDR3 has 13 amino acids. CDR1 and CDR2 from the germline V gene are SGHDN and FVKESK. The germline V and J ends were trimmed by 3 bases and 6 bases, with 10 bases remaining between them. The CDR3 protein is CASSHFLRDTQYF. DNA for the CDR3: TGTGCCAGCAGCCATTTTCTACGGGATACGCAGTATTTT.

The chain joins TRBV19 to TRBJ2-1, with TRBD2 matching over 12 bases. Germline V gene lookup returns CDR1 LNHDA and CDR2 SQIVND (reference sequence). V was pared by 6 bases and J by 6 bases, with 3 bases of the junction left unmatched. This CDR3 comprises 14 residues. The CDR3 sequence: CASSSSGGVNEQFF. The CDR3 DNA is TGTGCCAGTAGCTCTAGCGGGGGGGTCAATGAGCAGTTCTTC.

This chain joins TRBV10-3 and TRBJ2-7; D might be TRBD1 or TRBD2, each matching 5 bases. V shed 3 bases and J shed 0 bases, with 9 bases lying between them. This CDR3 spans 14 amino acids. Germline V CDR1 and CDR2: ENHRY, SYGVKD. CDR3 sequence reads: CAISDQGASYEQYF. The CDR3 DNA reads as TGTGCCATCAGTGATCAGGGAGCCTCCTACGAGCAGTACTTC.

Here the CDR3 DNA reads TGCGCCAGCAGCCAAGATCGGCCCACAGATACGCAGTATTTT. It translates to CASSQDRPTDTQYF. V is TRBV4-3 and J is TRBJ2-3; no clear D. V lost 0 bases and J 2 bases, leaving 6 bases between the germline ends. The CDR3 contains 14 residues. Germline V gene data show CDR1 as LGHNA and CDR2 as YSLEER.

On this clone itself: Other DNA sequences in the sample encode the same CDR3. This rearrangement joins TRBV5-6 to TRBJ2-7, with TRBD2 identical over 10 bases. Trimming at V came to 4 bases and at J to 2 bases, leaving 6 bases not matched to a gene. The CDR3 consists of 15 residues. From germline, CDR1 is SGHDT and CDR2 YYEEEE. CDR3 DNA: TGTGCCAGCAGCCTCAGACTAGCGGGCCCCTACGAGCAGTACTTC. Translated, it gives CASSLRLAGPYEQYF.

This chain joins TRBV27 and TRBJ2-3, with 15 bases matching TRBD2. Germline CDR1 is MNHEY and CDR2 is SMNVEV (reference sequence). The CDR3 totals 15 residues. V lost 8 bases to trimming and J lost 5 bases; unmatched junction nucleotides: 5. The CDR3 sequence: CASRTSGRGGDTQYF. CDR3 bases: TGTGCCAGCCGGACTAGCGGGAGGGGGGGAGATACGCAGTATTTT.

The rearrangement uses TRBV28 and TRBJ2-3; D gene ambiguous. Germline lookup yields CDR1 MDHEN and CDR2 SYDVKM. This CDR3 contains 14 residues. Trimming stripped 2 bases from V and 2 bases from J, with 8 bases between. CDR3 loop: CASSLMADTDTQYF. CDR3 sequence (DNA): TGTGCCAGCAGTTTAATGGCCGACACAGATACGCAGTATTTT.

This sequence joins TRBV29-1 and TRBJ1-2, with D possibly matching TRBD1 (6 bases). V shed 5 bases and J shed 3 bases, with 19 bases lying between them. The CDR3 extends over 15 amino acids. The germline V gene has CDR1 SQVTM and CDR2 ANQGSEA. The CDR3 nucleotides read TGCAGCGTTTCCACCCGCGGGCACAGGGACTATGGCTACACCTTC. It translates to CSVSTRGHRDYGYTF.

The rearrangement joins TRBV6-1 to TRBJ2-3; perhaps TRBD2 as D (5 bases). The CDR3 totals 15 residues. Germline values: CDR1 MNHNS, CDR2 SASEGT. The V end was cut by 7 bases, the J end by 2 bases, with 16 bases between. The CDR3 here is CASTPGSGYTDTQYF. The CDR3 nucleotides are TGTGCCAGCACACCGGGGAGCGGTTACACAGATACGCAGTATTTT.

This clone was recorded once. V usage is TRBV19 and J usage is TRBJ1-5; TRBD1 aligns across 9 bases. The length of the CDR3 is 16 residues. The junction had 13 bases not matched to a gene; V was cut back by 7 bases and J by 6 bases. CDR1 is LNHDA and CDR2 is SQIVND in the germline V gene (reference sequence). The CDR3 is CASMVPGQGRGQPQHF. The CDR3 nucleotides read TGTGCCAGTATGGTTCCCGGACAGGGGAGGGGTCAGCCCCAGCATTTT.